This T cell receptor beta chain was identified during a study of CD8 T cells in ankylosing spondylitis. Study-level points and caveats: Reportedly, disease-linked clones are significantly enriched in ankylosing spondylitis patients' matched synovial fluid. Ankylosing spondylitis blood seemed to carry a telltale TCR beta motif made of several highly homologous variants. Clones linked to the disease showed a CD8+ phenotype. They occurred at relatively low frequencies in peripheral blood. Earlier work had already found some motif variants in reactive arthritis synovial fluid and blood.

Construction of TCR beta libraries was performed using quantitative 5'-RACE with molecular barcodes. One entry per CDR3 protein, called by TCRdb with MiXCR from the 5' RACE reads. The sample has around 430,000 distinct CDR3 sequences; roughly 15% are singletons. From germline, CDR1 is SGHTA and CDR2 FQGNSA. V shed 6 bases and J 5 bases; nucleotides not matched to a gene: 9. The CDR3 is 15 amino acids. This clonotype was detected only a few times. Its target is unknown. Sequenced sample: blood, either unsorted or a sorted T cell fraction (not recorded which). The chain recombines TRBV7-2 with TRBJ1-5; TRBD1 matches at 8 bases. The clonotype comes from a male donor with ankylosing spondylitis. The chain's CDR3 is CASSPGAGGYQPQHF. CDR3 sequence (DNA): TGTGCCAGCAGTCCAGGCGCAGGGGGCTATCAGCCCCAGCATTTT.